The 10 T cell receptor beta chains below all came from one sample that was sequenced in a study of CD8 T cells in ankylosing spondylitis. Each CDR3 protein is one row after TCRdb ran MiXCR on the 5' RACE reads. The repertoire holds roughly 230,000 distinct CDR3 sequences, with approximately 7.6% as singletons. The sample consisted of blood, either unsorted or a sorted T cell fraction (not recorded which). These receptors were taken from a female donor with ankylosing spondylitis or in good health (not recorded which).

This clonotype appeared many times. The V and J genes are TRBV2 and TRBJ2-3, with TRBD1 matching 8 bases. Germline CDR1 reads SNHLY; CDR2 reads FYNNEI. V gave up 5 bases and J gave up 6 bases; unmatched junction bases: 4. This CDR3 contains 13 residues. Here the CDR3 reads CASSRTGMDTQYF. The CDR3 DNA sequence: TGTGCCAGCAGTCGGACAGGGATGGATACGCAGTATTTT.

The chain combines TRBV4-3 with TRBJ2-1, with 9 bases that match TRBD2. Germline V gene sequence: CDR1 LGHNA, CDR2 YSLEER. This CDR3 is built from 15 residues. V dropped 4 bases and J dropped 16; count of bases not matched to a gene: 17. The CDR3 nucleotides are TGCGCCAGCAGCCTTTCTTACGAGACTAGCGGAATCGTTTTCTTC. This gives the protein CASSLSYETSGIVFF.

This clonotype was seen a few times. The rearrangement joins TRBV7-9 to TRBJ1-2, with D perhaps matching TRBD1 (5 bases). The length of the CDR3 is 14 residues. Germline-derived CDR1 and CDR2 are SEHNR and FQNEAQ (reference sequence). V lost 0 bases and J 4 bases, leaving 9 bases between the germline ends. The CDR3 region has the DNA TGTGCCAGCAGCTTAGCTGGCAGGGCCTATGGCTACACCTTC. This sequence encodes CASSLAGRAYGYTF.

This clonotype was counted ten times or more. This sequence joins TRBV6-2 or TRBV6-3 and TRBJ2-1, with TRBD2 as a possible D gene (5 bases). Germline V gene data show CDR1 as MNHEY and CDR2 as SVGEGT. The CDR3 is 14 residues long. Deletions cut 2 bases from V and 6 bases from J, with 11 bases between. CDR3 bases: TGTGCCAGCAGTTACGGCGGGCGGTCCAATGAGCAGTTCTTC. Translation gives CASSYGGRSNEQFF.

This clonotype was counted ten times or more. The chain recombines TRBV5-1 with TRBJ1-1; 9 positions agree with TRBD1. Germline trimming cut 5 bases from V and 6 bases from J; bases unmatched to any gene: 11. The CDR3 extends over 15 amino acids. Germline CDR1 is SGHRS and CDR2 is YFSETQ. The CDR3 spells CASRSTGQGSSEAFF. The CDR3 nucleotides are TGCGCCAGCAGATCCACGGGACAGGGTAGCTCTGAAGCTTTCTTT.

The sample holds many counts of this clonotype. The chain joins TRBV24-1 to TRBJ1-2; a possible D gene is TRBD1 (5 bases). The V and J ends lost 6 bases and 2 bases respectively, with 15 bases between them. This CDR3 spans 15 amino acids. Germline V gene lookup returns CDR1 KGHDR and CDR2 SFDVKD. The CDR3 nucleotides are TGTGCCACCAGTACCACCGGAGGGGAGAACTATGGCTACACCTTC. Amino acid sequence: CATSTTGGENYGYTF.

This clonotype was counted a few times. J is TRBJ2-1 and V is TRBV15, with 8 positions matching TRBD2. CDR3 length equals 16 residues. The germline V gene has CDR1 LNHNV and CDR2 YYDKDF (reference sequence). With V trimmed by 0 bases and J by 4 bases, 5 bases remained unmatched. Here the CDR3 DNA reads TGTGCCACCAGCAGAGATCGGGCTAGCGGGTACAATGAGCAGTTCTTC. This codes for CATSRDRASGYNEQFF.

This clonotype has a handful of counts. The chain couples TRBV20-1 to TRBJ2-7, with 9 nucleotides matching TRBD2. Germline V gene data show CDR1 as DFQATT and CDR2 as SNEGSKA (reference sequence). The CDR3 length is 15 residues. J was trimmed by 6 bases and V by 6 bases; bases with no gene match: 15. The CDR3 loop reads CSATLGAGGPGEQYF. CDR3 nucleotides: TGCAGTGCCACCCTGGGGGCGGGAGGGCCGGGCGAGCAGTACTTC.

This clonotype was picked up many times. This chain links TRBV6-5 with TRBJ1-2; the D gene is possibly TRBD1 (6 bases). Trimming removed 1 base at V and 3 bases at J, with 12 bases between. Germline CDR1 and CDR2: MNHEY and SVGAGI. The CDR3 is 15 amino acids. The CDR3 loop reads CASSYYWGADYGYTF. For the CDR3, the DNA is TGTGCCAGCAGTTACTACTGGGGGGCAGACTATGGCTACACCTTC.

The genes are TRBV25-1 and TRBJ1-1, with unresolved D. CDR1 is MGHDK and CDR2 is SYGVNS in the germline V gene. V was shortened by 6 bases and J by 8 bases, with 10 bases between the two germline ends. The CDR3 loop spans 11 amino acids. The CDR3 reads CASRKGFEAFF. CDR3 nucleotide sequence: TGTGCCAGCAGGAAGGGTTTCGAAGCTTTCTTT.